These 21 T cell receptor beta chains were sequenced from one sample in a study of prognosis after radiotherapy for stage I lung cancer. Genomic DNA was the source, and TCR beta CDR3 was amplified from it by two-round multiplex PCR. The first round of PCR was done with primers that matched each TRBV and TRBJ gene. One entry per CDR3 protein results from TCRdb running MiXCR on the multiplex PCR reads. The sample lists about 16,000 distinct CDR3 sequences, about 40% occurring once. Sequencing used PBMCs, obtained before or after stereotactic body radiation therapy (not recorded which). The source of these receptors is a donor of 50 years or more with non-small cell lung cancer.

The V call is TRBV6-1, the J call TRBJ2-1; D gene unclear. The V end lost 6 bases, the J end lost 7 bases, and 16 bases lay between the germline ends. Germline-derived CDR1 and CDR2 are MNHNS and SASEGT. CDR3 size: 14 residues. The CDR3 bases are TGTGCCAGCAGGCTGCAGCAAGGGTCAAATGAGCAGTTCTTC. It translates to CASRLQQGSNEQFF.

Many counts were recorded for this clonotype. DNA of the CDR3: TGTGCCAGTCATGGGACTACCTATTCCTACGAGCAGTACTTC. Encoded protein: CASHGTTYSYEQYF. V is TRBV2 and J is TRBJ2-7, with 7 bases aligning to TRBD2. CDR1 SNHLY and CDR2 FYNNEI come from the germline V gene. The CDR3 is 14 residues long. J gave up 1 base and V 9 bases, and 9 bases lay outside the gene matches. Together with reference TRBV2 and TRBJ2-7, the CDR3 gives the full variable domain: EPEVTQTPSHQVTQMGQEVILRCVPISNHLYFYWYRQILGQKVEFLVSFYNNEISEKSEIFDDQFSVERPDGSNFTLKIRSTKLEDSAMYFCASHGTTYSYEQYFGPGTRLTVT.

This clonotype was detected many times. The V call is TRBV7-3, the J call TRBJ1-2, with a weak D call TRBD1 (6 bases). Trimming pared 7 bases from V and 4 bases from J, leaving 16 bases between. The CDR3 has 14 amino acids. Germline CDR1 is SGHTA and CDR2 is FQGTGA. CDR3 loop: CASTDGGTSYGYTF. In nucleotides, the CDR3 is TGTGCCAGCACTGACGGCGGGACAAGCTATGGCTACACCTTC.

With regard to this clonotype: A far larger clone is one nucleotide away, so this likely arose from a read error. The chain joins TRBV27 to TRBJ2-3; tentatively, D is TRBD2 (5 bases). The germline V gene encodes CDR1 MNHEY and CDR2 SMNVEV (reference sequence). Trimming cost V 5 bases and J 0 bases, with 12 bases left between them. This CDR3 spans 15 amino acids. CDR3 DNA sequence: TGTGCCAGCAGTGAAAGAGGGTCTAGCACAGATACGCAGTATTTT. Amino acids: CASSERGSSTDTQYF.

This clonotype was seen at least ten times. V gene TRBV20-1 combines with J gene TRBJ2-4; no clear D gene. This CDR3 comprises 12 residues. The germline V and J ends were trimmed by 2 bases and 4 bases, with 6 bases remaining between them. CDR1 and CDR2 (germline): DFQATT, SNEGSKA (reference sequence). CDR3 loop: CSARSPKNIQYF. The DNA for the CDR3 is TGCAGTGCTAGAAGTCCAAAAAACATTCAGTACTTC.

This clonotype was seen at least ten times. This chain uses TRBV6-1 with TRBJ1-1, with 7 bases identical to TRBD1. Germline V gene data show CDR1 as MNHNS and CDR2 as SASEGT. The CDR3 loop spans 14 amino acids. The CDR3 DNA is TGTCGTGCCCCCTGTCCGACAGGGTCCACTGAAGCTTTCTTT. This encodes CRAPCPTGSTEAFF.

This clonotype was observed many times. The J gene is TRBJ2-5, the V gene TRBV30; D remains unclear. Trimming took 8 bases from V and 4 from J, leaving 14 bases between them. Germline loops: CDR1 GTSNPN, CDR2 SVGIG (reference sequence). CDR3 length equals 12 residues. The chain's CDR3 is CAAGPSGETQYF. CDR3 bases: TGTGCCGCTGGCCCCTCGGGAGAGACCCAGTACTTC.

Regarding this clonotype: A much larger clone differs by one base, so this may be a read error. This chain connects TRBV15 to TRBJ2-1; D is uncertain. CDR1 is LNHNV and CDR2 is YYDKDF in the germline V gene (reference sequence). This CDR3 region has 14 residues. Written as DNA, the CDR3 is TGTGCCACCAGCGGAGAGTACTCCGGCAATGAGCAGTTCTTC. Translated: CATSGEYSGNEQFF.

The rearrangement links TRBV10-1 to TRBJ1-6; D may be TRBD1 (5 bases). Germline lookup yields CDR1 WNHNN and CDR2 SYGVQD (reference sequence). The CDR3 length is 13 residues. The V end was cut by 0 bases, the J end by 11 bases, with 8 bases between. The DNA for the CDR3 is TGCGCCAGCAGTGAGTCAGGGGTCCCACCCCTCCACTTT. Translated, it gives CASSESGVPPLHF.

The genes are TRBV24-1 and TRBJ2-1; D remains ambiguous. The CDR3 contains 16 residues. V was shortened by 5 bases and J by 0 bases, with 13 bases between the two germline ends. From germline, CDR1 is KGHDR and CDR2 SFDVKD. CDR3 DNA sequence: TGTGCCACCAGTGTCACGGACCGGAGCTCCTACAATGAGCAGTTCTTC. It specifies CATSVTDRSSYNEQFF.

This clonotype occurred many times. The rearrangement joins TRBV25-1 to TRBJ2-7; D is ambiguous. The V gene's germline CDR1 is MGHDK and CDR2 SYGVNS. The CDR3 length is 12 residues. V lost 6 bases and J 6 bases, leaving 12 bases between the germline ends. CDR3 bases: TGTGCCAGCAGGGGCCCAGGTCGCGAGCAGTACTTC. Translated, it gives CASRGPGREQYF.

This chain links TRBV6-2 or TRBV6-3 with TRBJ1-2; TRBD1 matches 9 bases. J gave up 5 bases and V 9 bases, and 7 bases lay outside the gene matches. Germline-derived CDR1 and CDR2 are MNHEY and SVGEGT. The CDR3 is made up of 13 amino acids. The CDR3 coding sequence is TGTGCCAGGTACAGGGGGCGAGGTTATGGCTACACCTTC. Translating it yields CARYRGRGYGYTF.

The rearrangement joins TRBV27 to TRBJ1-2; D not certain. The germline V gene encodes CDR1 MNHEY and CDR2 SMNVEV (reference sequence). The CDR3 consists of 14 residues. V gave up 3 bases and J gave up 8 bases, with 16 bases separating them. The CDR3 DNA reads as TGTGCCAGCAGTTTCGGGGTCCAAATTGGCGGCTACACCTTC. Residues: CASSFGVQIGGYTF.

Turning to this clonotype: The junction shows a germline mismatch at one end, possibly a read error. V usage is TRBV6-1 and J usage is TRBJ2-7, with 7 nucleotides matching TRBD2. This CDR3 comprises 14 residues. Germline V lookup: CDR1 MNHNS, CDR2 SASEGT. This chain's CDR3 is CASSDLIRDYDQYF. In DNA, the CDR3 is TGTGCCAGCAGTGACCTAATTCGGGACTACGATCAGTACTTC.

Judged by abundance, this clonotype is medium-sized. J is TRBJ2-2 and V is TRBV12-3 or TRBV12-4; 8 nucleotides line up with TRBD2. Losses at the gene ends were 3 bases for V and 5 bases for J; bases not matched to a gene: 5. The CDR3 extends over 15 amino acids. The CDR3 DNA sequence: TGTGCCAGCAGTTTTGGACTAGCTGAGACCGGGGAGCTGTTTTTT. This encodes CASSFGLAETGELFF.

This clonotype has a count of ten or more. The genes are TRBV4-1 and TRBJ2-7; 11 nucleotides line up with TRBD2. The CDR3 is 15 residues long. After removal of 1 base from V and 3 bases from J, the junction contained 2 bases not matched to a gene. Germline loops: CDR1 MGHRA, CDR2 YSYEKL. CDR3 protein: CASSQATSGIYEQYF. In DNA, the CDR3 is TGCGCCAGCAGCCAAGCGACTAGCGGGATCTACGAGCAGTACTTC.

In this sample, this clonotype turned up many times. The chain uses TRBV2 and TRBJ2-5; D is perhaps TRBD1 (6 bases). V lost 5 bases, J lost 1 base, and 11 bases lay in between. The CDR3 sequence is 14 residues long. From germline, CDR1 is SNHLY and CDR2 FYNNEI. This CDR3 reads CASSSGAIQETQYF. CDR3 coding DNA: TGTGCCAGCAGTTCAGGGGCGATCCAAGAGACCCAGTACTTC.

This clonotype was found many times. Here the CDR3 reads CASSSTGGRGDTQYF. The DNA for the CDR3 is TGCGCCAGCAGCTCAACGGGGGGCAGGGGTGATACGCAGTATTTT. The V and J genes are TRBV5-1 and TRBJ2-3; TRBD2 might be the D (7 bases). The CDR3 consists of 15 residues. V lost 3 bases and J 6 bases, leaving 17 bases between the germline ends. Germline V gives CDR1 SGHRS, CDR2 YFSETQ.

The chain employs TRBV5-6 and TRBJ2-2; D gene uncertain. This CDR3 is 17 amino acids long. Trimming took 0 bases from V and 6 from J, leaving 18 bases between them. Germline CDR1 reads SGHDT; CDR2 reads YYEEEE. The CDR3 loop is CASSLVFPGDFAGELFF. The DNA of the CDR3 is TGTGCCAGCAGCTTGGTGTTTCCCGGAGACTTTGCCGGGGAGCTGTTTTTT.

The rearrangement links TRBV6-5 to TRBJ2-7, with D possibly TRBD1 on 6 matching bases. V lost 0 bases and J lost 3, with 15 bases in between. CDR1 is MNHEY and CDR2 is SVGAGI in the germline V gene. There are 16 residues in the CDR3. The CDR3 DNA is TGTGCCAGCAGTTACTCGACAGGCAGCGAAATCTACGAGCAGTACTTC. Translating it yields CASSYSTGSEIYEQYF.

With respect to this clonotype: A junction end diverges from the germline sequence, so it may reflect a read error. This chain connects TRBV20-1 to TRBJ1-1; possible D gene TRBD1, 6 bases. Germline assignment: CDR1 DFQATT and CDR2 SNEGSKA (reference sequence). The CDR3 length is 14 residues. The CDR3 DNA follows: TGCAGTGCTAGCAAGGCAGGGGCGGGCACTGGAGCTTTCTTT. The encoded protein is CSASKAGAGTGAFF.